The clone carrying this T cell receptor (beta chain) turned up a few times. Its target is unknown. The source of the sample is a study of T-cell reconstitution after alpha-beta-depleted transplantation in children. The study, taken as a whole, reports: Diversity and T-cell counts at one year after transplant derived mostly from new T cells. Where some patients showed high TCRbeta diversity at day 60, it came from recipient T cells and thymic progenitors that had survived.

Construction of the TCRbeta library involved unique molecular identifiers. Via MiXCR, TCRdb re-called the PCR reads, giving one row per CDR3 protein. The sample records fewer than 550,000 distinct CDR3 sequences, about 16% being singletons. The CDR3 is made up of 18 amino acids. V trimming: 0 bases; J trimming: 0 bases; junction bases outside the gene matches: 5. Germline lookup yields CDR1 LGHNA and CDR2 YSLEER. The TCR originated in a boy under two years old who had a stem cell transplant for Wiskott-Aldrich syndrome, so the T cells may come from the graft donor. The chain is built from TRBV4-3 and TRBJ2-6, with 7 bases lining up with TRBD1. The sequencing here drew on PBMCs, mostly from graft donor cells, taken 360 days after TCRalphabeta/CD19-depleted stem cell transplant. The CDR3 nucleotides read TGCGCCAGCAGCCAAGAGACAGGGTTGCTCTCTGGGGCCAACGTCCTGACTTTC. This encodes CASSQETGLLSGANVLTF.